What follows is one T cell receptor beta chain and its context. The data are from a study of blood T cell repertoires in COVID-19. Original methodology: Quantification of nucleated cells was approximated via reference gene primer amplification. TCRdb's copy holds only in-frame clones and misses some; the assay was immunoSEQ multiplex PCR. The V and J calls and clone size come from that table; D and trimming were worked out from the DNA. Here the sample spans fewer than 400,000 clones, about nine tenths being singletons. Germline V lookup: CDR1 KGHSH, CDR2 LQKENI. The V gene end was trimmed by 3 bases and the J gene end by 6 bases; junction bases not matched to a gene: 6. The CDR3 is 15 amino acids.

The sequencing sample was made of PBMCs or T cells enriched from blood (not recorded which). The TCR was taken from a man aged 55 to 70 who had recovered from COVID-19. The chain joins TRBV18 to TRBJ2-5; 11 nucleotides align to TRBD2. The CDR3 is CASSPSLAGGKTQYF. The DNA of the CDR3 is TGTGCCAGCTCACCTTCTCTAGCGGGAGGAAAGACCCAGTACTTC. The full variable domain, completed using reference TRBV18 and TRBJ2-5, is NAGVMQNPRHLVRRRGQEARLRCSPMKGHSHVYWYRQLPEEGLKFMVYLQKENIIDESGMPKERFSAEFPKEGPSILRIQQVVRGDSAAYFCASSPSLAGGKTQYFGPGTRLLVL.